This record concerns one TCR beta chain sequence. These data are taken from a study of CD8 T cells in Susac syndrome. Random hexamers primed reverse transcription of about 0.5 to 1 ug RNA. TCRdb itself ran the immunoSEQ multiplex PCR reads through MiXCR, one entry per CDR3 protein. The sample has about 400,000 distinct CDR3 sequences; approximately 85% are singletons. Isolation of CD8+ and CD4+ T cells was performed negatively, whereas enrichment of TEMRA cells was done by FACS. The sample taken for sequencing was CD8+ T cells from PBMCs. This TCR was sampled from a human donor with multiple sclerosis.

The CDR3 nucleotides are TGTGCCAGCAGACAGGGGACCTACGAGCAGTACTTC. This encodes CASRQGTYEQYF. The chain links TRBV6-1 to TRBJ2-7, with TRBD1 matching over 7 bases. This CDR3 has 12 amino acids. Trimming removed 6 bases from V and 2 bases from J; junction bases left unmatched: 1. From germline, CDR1 is MNHNS and CDR2 SASEGT.